This section outlines one T cell receptor beta chain sequence together with its context. Its antigen is not yet known. Base-call qualities are not available, and no considerably larger clone is one nucleotide away. TCRbeta CDR3 regions were amplified from genomic DNA by means of the immunoSEQ Assay, a bias-controlled multiplex PCR. The original pipeline was this. Within the assay, amplification of reference gene primers was used to estimate how many nucleated cells each sample contained. To quantify the absolute abundance of each unique TCRbeta CDR3 rearrangement, sequence reads were collapsed and filtered. For each sample, productive Simpson clonality was calculated as the square root of Simpson's diversity index over productive rearrangements. Held by TCRdb, this immuneACCESS table contains in-frame sequences only and omits some clones. Under half of the omission traces to an unresolved V gene where checked; the cause of the rest is unknown. The V and J calls and clone size are taken from that table; D and trimming were inferred from the DNA. This sample holds approximately 100,000 clones; roughly 84% were observed only once. Approximately 15% of the sample comes from the top ten.

Collaborating institutions collected whole blood in K2EDTA tubes following their own protocols. For TCRbeta analysis, collaborator samples were shipped as frozen whole blood, as isolated PBMCs, or as DNA extracted from either sample type. The data stem from a study of blood T cell repertoires in COVID-19 (dated by TCRdb to the early 2020s). Background for the entire study: Samples covering the acute and convalescent phases of COVID-19 were provided by collaborators in the United States, Italy and Spain. The material from the prospective study consisted of cDNA or gDNA derived from T cells, B-cell-depleted T cells, or PBMCs. Deeply sampled blood TCRbeta repertoires from subjects exposed to, actively infected with, or recovered from COVID-19 were included in the dataset. A freely available public database, intended as a resource for researchers studying the immune response to SARS-CoV-2, is where the repertoires were released. Samples came from the ongoing ImmuneRACE study (first 160 participants) plus 1,254 subjects from 6 global collaborators. Sample metadata almost always included a de-identified subject ID, COVID-19 status, age in years and sex. Where available, HLA class I and class II types were taken from metadata supplied by the sample provider and were not determined by assay-based typing.

V loses 6 bases, J loses 1 base, and the germline ends lie 6 bases apart. Its CDR3 holds 11 amino acids, cysteine through phenylalanine. Of all the DNA, just the CDR3 is kept, 33 bases in frame from base 1. The germline V gene (reference sequence) supplies CDR1 DFQATT and CDR2 SNEGSKA. Study-level results and caveats: Clinical and demographic metadata were provided uncurated, with the amount varying by source and participant.

This sequence originates from a woman aged 55-70 years with acute or convalescent COVID-19. The rearranged chain carries TRBV20-1 and TRBJ1-1; the D gene remains uncertain. The sequenced sample was peripheral blood. The encoded CDR3 is CSAPRNTEAFF. The DNA is as follows: TGCAGTGCACCGAGGAACACTGAAGCTTTCTTT.